The T cell receptor (beta chain) described here comes from a study of prognosis after radiotherapy for stage I lung cancer. From genomic DNA, two-round multiplex PCR was used to amplify TCR beta CDR3. Amplification during the initial PCR round employed primers specific to each TRBV and TRBJ gene. TCRdb reprocessed the multiplex PCR reads with MiXCR, giving one entry per CDR3 protein. There are over 25,000 distinct CDR3 sequences in the sample; 40% to 55% occur only once, and more than 13% lies in the top ten. This clonotype occurred many times. Its target is unknown. Per germline, CDR1 MNHNS and CDR2 SASEGT. Germline trimming cut 10 bases from V and 4 bases from J; bases unmatched to any gene: 11. This CDR3 has 14 residues. Peripheral venous blood was drawn in roughly 6-milliliter volumes, with a draw taken at each of two separate time points. Notes on the study in general: Usage of the TRBV and TRBJ genes (in patients with versus without metastases) was reportedly different. Determination of whether the expanded TCR clones were tumor-specific was not performed.

The clonotype was recovered from a donor aged 50 or older with non-small cell lung cancer. V is TRBV6-1 and J is TRBJ2-5; TRBD2 matches at 8 bases. The specimen comprised PBMCs, sampled before or after stereotactic body radiation therapy (not recorded which). This chain's CDR3 is CATTLGTSRETQYF. In DNA form, the CDR3 reads TGTGCCACCACCCTGGGGACTAGTAGAGAGACCCAGTACTTC.